A selection of T cell receptor beta chains follows, all from one sample in a study of blood T cell repertoires in COVID-19. Sequencing was performed with immunoSEQ multiplex PCR; in TCRdb, only in-frame clones are kept and a portion is missing. The sample includes 190,000 or so clones, about 83% of them seen just once. The sequenced sample was peripheral blood. Source of these receptors: a woman aged 18-29 years who had recovered from COVID-19. Both conserved end residues are part of each CDR3. A D gene is named only where the DNA matches it firmly. Only part of the rows carry a size: once, few, many, or a class if the clone is expanded.

CDR3: CASAFRDRVGGNQPQHF
DNA: TGTGCCAGTGCGTTCCGGGACAGGGTGGGGGGCAATCAGCCCCAGCATTTT
size: .
J: TRBJ1-5
V: TRBV19
D: TRBD1

CDR3: CASSEPVAGAGEQYF
DNA: TGTGCCAGCAGTGAACCCGTCGCGGGGGCTGGAGAGCAGTACTTC
size: .
J: TRBJ2-7
V: TRBV6-1
D: .

CDR3: CASSLVAGGEQYF
DNA: TGTGCCAGCAGCTTGGTGGCAGGGGGGGAGCAGTACTTC
size: .
J: TRBJ2-7
V: TRBV5-6
D: .

CDR3: CASSQGESTYNEQFF
DNA: TGTGCCAGCAGCCAGGGGGAGTCCACCTACAATGAGCAGTTCTTC
size: .
J: TRBJ2-1
V: TRBV13
D: TRBD1

CDR3: CASSPPRIQGTDTQYF
DNA: TGTGCCAGCAGCCCACCGAGGATCCAGGGTACAGATACGCAGTATTTT
size: .
J: TRBJ2-3
V: TRBV7-8
D: .

CDR3: CASSYVGGGNEQFF
DNA: TGTGCCAGCAGTTACGTGGGAGGGGGTAATGAGCAGTTCTTC
size: .
J: TRBJ2-1
V: TRBV6-2/TRBV6-3
D: .

CDR3: CASSLPRNSPRDTGELFF
DNA: TGTGCCAGCAGCTTACCCCGGAATTCGCCCCGGGACACCGGGGAGCTGTTTTTT
size: .
J: TRBJ2-2
V: TRBV11-2
D: .

CDR3: CASSYLLAGGPNEQFF
DNA: TGTGCCAGCAGCTATCTACTAGCGGGAGGGCCTAATGAGCAGTTCTTC
size: .
J: TRBJ2-1
V: TRBV5-4
D: TRBD2

CDR3: CASSVQGYGYGYTF
DNA: TGTGCCAGTAGTGTACAGGGGTATGGCTATGGCTACACCTTC
size: .
J: TRBJ1-2
V: TRBV19
D: TRBD1

CDR3: CASSNSGLAGSDTQYF
DNA: TGTGCCAGCAGCAACAGCGGACTAGCGGGAAGTGATACGCAGTATTTT
size: .
J: TRBJ2-3
V: TRBV9
D: TRBD2

CDR3: CASSGQGAGELFF
DNA: TGTGCCAGCAGCGGACAGGGGGCCGGGGAGCTGTTTTTT
size: .
J: TRBJ2-2
V: TRBV12-3/TRBV12-4
D: TRBD1

CDR3: CATLDRDSGYTF
DNA: TGTGCCACCCTGGACAGGGATAGTGGCTACACCTTC
size: once
J: TRBJ1-2
V: TRBV24-1
D: TRBD1

CDR3: CASSQGGLNSYNEQFF
DNA: TGCGCCAGCAGTCAGGGAGGACTCAACTCCTACAATGAGCAGTTCTTC
size: .
J: TRBJ2-1
V: TRBV23-1
D: .

CDR3: CASSKLADNEQFF
DNA: TGTGCCAGCAGTAAACTAGCGGACAATGAGCAGTTCTTC
size: .
J: TRBJ2-1
V: TRBV2
D: TRBD2

CDR3: CASSSSGGTSGRETQYF
DNA: TGTGCCAGCAGCTCGTCGGGCGGGACTAGCGGGAGGGAGACCCAGTACTTC
size: once
J: TRBJ2-5
V: TRBV7-2
D: TRBD2

CDR3: CASTSVRGKNTGELFF
DNA: TGCGCCAGCACTTCTGTTCGCGGAAAGAACACCGGGGAGCTGTTTTTT
size: .
J: TRBJ2-2
V: TRBV4-1
D: .

CDR3: CASSEPQGAPTEAFF
DNA: TGTGCCAGCAGTGAACCCCAGGGGGCGCCGACTGAAGCTTTCTTT
size: .
J: TRBJ1-1
V: TRBV25-1
D: TRBD1

CDR3: CASSPQTGKAGYTF
DNA: TGCGCCAGCAGCCCACAGACAGGGAAAGCTGGCTACACCTTC
size: .
J: TRBJ1-2
V: TRBV4-1
D: TRBD1

CDR3: CASSSGTGTYEQYF
DNA: TGTGCCAGCAGTTCCGGGACAGGGACTTACGAGCAGTACTTC
size: .
J: TRBJ2-7
V: TRBV28
D: TRBD1

CDR3: CASSWTLQETQYF
DNA: TGCGCCAGCAGCTGGACATTGCAAGAGACCCAGTACTTC
size: .
J: TRBJ2-5
V: TRBV5-1
D: .

CDR3: CASSPGFGSPGEQYF
DNA: TGTGCCAGCAGCCCGGGATTCGGGTCGCCGGGCGAGCAGTACTTC
size: .
J: TRBJ2-7
V: TRBV6-5
D: .

CDR3: CASSPDRVTGELFF
DNA: TGTGCCAGCTCACCCGACAGGGTCACCGGGGAGCTGTTTTTT
size: .
J: TRBJ2-2
V: TRBV18
D: TRBD1

CDR3: CASSYPGEAFF
DNA: TGTGCCAGCAGTTACCCCGGTGAAGCTTTCTTT
size: .
J: TRBJ1-1
V: TRBV6-2/TRBV6-3
D: .

CDR3: CAISDETSGGSSYNEQFF
DNA: TGTGCCATCAGTGATGAGACTAGCGGAGGTAGCTCCTACAATGAGCAGTTCTTC
size: .
J: TRBJ2-1
V: TRBV10-3
D: TRBD2

CDR3: CASSDAGLDEQYF
DNA: TGCGCCAGCAGCGACGCCGGACTGGACGAGCAGTACTTC
size: .
J: TRBJ2-7
V: TRBV5-1
D: .

CDR3: CASSLRFWSQETQYF
DNA: TGTGCCAGCAGCTTAAGGTTCTGGAGCCAAGAGACCCAGTACTTC
size: .
J: TRBJ2-5
V: TRBV7-6
D: .

CDR3: CASSLNSGDEYEQFF
DNA: TGCGCCAGCAGCTTGAATAGCGGGGATGAATATGAGCAGTTCTTC
size: once
J: TRBJ2-1
V: TRBV5-1
D: TRBD2

CDR3: CASSQGLGRVEELFF
DNA: TGCGCCAGCAGCCAAGGCTTGGGTCGGGTCGAGGAGCTGTTTTTT
size: .
J: TRBJ2-2
V: TRBV4-3
D: .

CDR3: CASSALVRTVTYEQYF
DNA: TGTGCCAGCAGCGCCCTAGTGAGGACAGTAACCTACGAGCAGTACTTC
size: .
J: TRBJ2-7
V: TRBV3-1/TRBV3-2
D: .

CDR3: CASSQVGLHTDTQYF
DNA: TGCGCCAGCAGCCAAGTCGGACTTCACACAGATACGCAGTATTTT
size: .
J: TRBJ2-3
V: TRBV4-1
D: .

CDR3: CASSLIETHNEQFF
DNA: TGTGCCAGCAGCTTAATAGAAACCCACAATGAGCAGTTCTTC
size: .
J: TRBJ2-1
V: TRBV7-2
D: .

CDR3: CASSLKSEDEQFF
DNA: TGTGCCAGCAGCTTAAAATCTGAGGATGAGCAGTTCTTC
size: .
J: TRBJ2-1
V: TRBV7-9
D: .

CDR3: CASRSGSYNEQFF
DNA: TGTGCCAGTAGGTCGGGCTCCTACAATGAGCAGTTCTTC
size: .
J: TRBJ2-1
V: TRBV19
D: .

CDR3: CASSYTGTSGYNEQFF
DNA: TGTGCCAGCAGCTATACCGGGACTAGCGGTTACAATGAGCAGTTCTTC
size: .
J: TRBJ2-1
V: TRBV4-2
D: TRBD2

CDR3: CASSSGQASNTEAFF
DNA: TGTGCCAGCAGCTCAGGACAGGCCTCGAACACTGAAGCTTTCTTT
size: .
J: TRBJ1-1
V: TRBV11-2
D: TRBD1

CDR3: CASSVDPGGRNEQFF
DNA: TGTGCCAGCAGCGTAGATCCAGGGGGTCGCAATGAGCAGTTCTTC
size: .
J: TRBJ2-1
V: TRBV9
D: TRBD1

CDR3: CASSRGEKFNEQFF
DNA: TGTGCCAGTAGTAGGGGGGAGAAATTCAATGAGCAGTTCTTC
size: .
J: TRBJ2-1
V: TRBV19
D: .

CDR3: CASSLLDFKETQYF
DNA: TGTGCCAGCAGCTTGTTAGATTTTAAAGAGACCCAGTACTTC
size: .
J: TRBJ2-5
V: TRBV5-4
D: .

CDR3: CASSLDAGYGYTF
DNA: TGTGCCAGCAGCTTAGATGCGGGTTACGGCTACACCTTC
size: .
J: TRBJ1-2
V: TRBV7-9
D: .

CDR3: CATMTKGYTEAFF
DNA: TGTGCCACCATGACCAAGGGGTACACTGAAGCTTTCTTT
size: .
J: TRBJ1-1
V: TRBV24-1
D: .

CDR3: CASSFGTGGIYGYTF
DNA: TGTGCCAGCAGCTTCGGGACAGGCGGGATCTATGGCTACACCTTC
size: .
J: TRBJ1-2
V: TRBV5-4
D: TRBD1

CDR3: CASSGLEDQNYGYTF
DNA: TGTGCCAGCAGCGGACTAGAAGACCAAAACTATGGCTACACCTTC
size: .
J: TRBJ1-2
V: TRBV9
D: .

CDR3: CARRRLTDTQYF
DNA: TGTGCCAGACGGAGACTAACAGATACGCAGTATTTT
size: .
J: TRBJ2-3
V: TRBV19
D: .

CDR3: CASSVAGNTEAFF
DNA: TGTGCCAGCAGTGTGGCGGGAAACACTGAAGCTTTCTTT
size: few
J: TRBJ1-1
V: TRBV6-4
D: .

CDR3: CASSQTEYYGYTF
DNA: TGTGCCAGCAGTCAGACGGAGTATTATGGCTACACCTTC
size: .
J: TRBJ1-2
V: TRBV13
D: .